Below, 6 T cell receptor beta chains from the same sample are listed, as sequenced in a study of immune cell composition in non-small cell lung cancer. Normal lung was taken at the farthest possible site, at least 3 cm from tumour. Sequenced by immunoSEQ multiplex PCR; TCRdb stores in-frame clones only, minus some. Among around 7,000 clones, about four fifths were seen once, and the ten largest hold more than 9%. The sample taken for sequencing was non-adjacent lung tissue. Receptors were obtained from a human donor with non-small cell lung cancer.

This clone has just one count. The chain joins TRBV14 to TRBJ1-2; D is unresolved. Trimming shortened V by 5 bases and J by 4 bases, and 14 bases separated the two germline ends. Germline assignment: CDR1 SGHDN and CDR2 FVKESK. This CDR3 comprises 14 residues. The CDR3 bases are TGTGCCAGCAGCTTAAGGGCTGGGCTCTATGGCTACACCTTC. Translating it yields CASSLRAGLYGYTF.

In DNA form, the CDR3 reads TGTGCCAGCTCACCACGGGACAGCTCCTACGAGCAGTACTTC. This translates into CASSPRDSSYEQYF. The rearrangement joins TRBV18 to TRBJ2-7; 7 bases align to TRBD1. V trimming: 1 base; J trimming: 0 bases; junction bases outside the gene matches: 0. Germline CDR1 is KGHSH and CDR2 is LQKENI. This CDR3 is built from 14 residues.

This chain joins TRBV7-9 and TRBJ2-3; no firm D call. Trimming pared 2 bases from V and 1 base from J, leaving 4 bases between. Per germline, CDR1 SEHNR and CDR2 FQNEAQ (reference sequence). This CDR3 has 13 amino acids. DNA for the CDR3: TGTGCCAGCAGCTTATGGCGCACAGATACGCAGTATTTT. It yields the protein CASSLWRTDTQYF.

This clone was seen a handful of times. This chain joins TRBV6-1 and TRBJ2-5, with D perhaps matching TRBD2 (7 bases). The CDR3 is 14 residues long. The V and J ends lost 4 bases and 2 bases respectively, with 11 bases between them. CDR1 and CDR2 from the germline V gene are MNHNS and SASEGT. The CDR3 nucleotides read TGTGCCAGCAGTGCGGGGGGCCAACAAGAGACCCAGTACTTC. Residues: CASSAGGQQETQYF.

Turning to this clone: One end of the junction fails to match germline, which may point to a read error. Here the CDR3 DNA reads TGCGCCAGCAGCCAAGATTCCGTGGCAGGGACTAACTATGGCTACACCTTC. Its protein is CASSQDSVAGTNYGYTF. The rearrangement joins TRBV5-4 to TRBJ1-2; TRBD1 is a possible D gene (5 bases). Germline V gene sequence: CDR1 SGHNT, CDR2 YYREEE (reference sequence). This CDR3 spans 17 amino acids.

V usage is TRBV30 and J usage is TRBJ2-5; D is undetermined. The CDR3 spans 14 residues. Trimming cost V 2 bases and J 1 base, with 11 bases left between them. Germline assignment: CDR1 GTSNPN and CDR2 SVGIG (reference sequence). CDR3 in DNA: TGTGCCTGGAGTAAGACGCAGTTCCAAGAGACCCAGTACTTC. It translates to CAWSKTQFQETQYF. The whole variable domain, filled in from reference TRBV30 and TRBJ2-5, reads SQTIHQWPATLVQPVGSPLSLECTVEGTSNPNLYWYRQAAGRGLQLLFYSVGIGQISSEVPQNLSASRPQDRQFILSSKKLLLSDSGFYLCAWSKTQFQETQYFGPGTRLLVL.